This is a list of T cell receptor beta chains from one sample in a study of shared clonotypes between healthy human individuals. Sequencing was performed with immunoSEQ multiplex PCR; in TCRdb, only in-frame clones are kept and a portion is missing. This repertoire shows around 700,000 clones, over 65% found once; its top ten account for more than 1.5%. The sequenced sample consisted of memory CD4+ T cells sorted from blood. The receptors stem from a woman under 40 in good health. Each CDR3 is given with its conserved first and last residue. A D gene is named only where the DNA matches it firmly. Some rows mark clone size as missing; the rest say once, few, many or name a class of expanded clone.

TRBJ1-4 TRBV9 NA few CASSGYGGFNEKLFF TGTGCCAGCAGCGGCTATGGGGGGTTTAATGAAAAACTGTTTTTT
TRBJ2-7 TRBV7-8 NA few CASSADNPGSYEQYF TGTGCCAGCAGCGCAGATAATCCGGGCTCCTACGAGCAGTACTTC
TRBJ2-3 TRBV6-5 NA NA CASGIGGSTDTQYF TGTGCCAGCGGCATCGGAGGCAGCACAGATACGCAGTATTTT
TRBJ1-4 TRBV4-2 TRBD1 NA CASSQVQGANEKLFF TGTGCCAGCAGCCAAGTACAGGGGGCTAATGAAAAACTGTTTTTT
TRBJ1-2 TRBV5-1 NA NA CASSDGRAGTPGYTF TGCGCCAGCAGCGACGGTAGGGCCGGGACGCCAGGCTACACCTTC
TRBJ2-7 TRBV7-9 TRBD2 NA CASSLLAGDYEQYF TGTGCCAGCAGTCTGTTGGCGGGGGACTACGAGCAGTACTTC
TRBJ2-1 TRBV14 NA NA CASSPANGVFEQFF TGTGCCAGCAGCCCCGCGAACGGGGTGTTTGAGCAGTTCTTC
TRBJ2-7 TRBV19 NA NA CASSKWGVSYEQYF TGTGCCAGTAGCAAGTGGGGGGTCTCCTACGAGCAGTACTTC
TRBJ1-1 TRBV6-1 NA once CASRPPQGNTEAFF TGTGCCAGCAGGCCACCTCAGGGGAACACTGAAGCTTTCTTT
TRBJ2-1 TRBV15 NA NA CATSRNRAANKNEQFF TGTGCCACCAGCAGAAACAGGGCTGCGAATAAGAATGAGCAGTTCTTC
TRBJ2-1 TRBV4-1 TRBD2 NA CASSQAGDYSHNEQFF TGCGCCAGCAGCCAAGCCGGGGACTACTCTCACAATGAGCAGTTCTTC
TRBJ2-1 TRBV11-2 TRBD2 NA CASSTTSGHYNEQFF TGTGCCAGCAGCACGACTAGCGGGCACTACAATGAGCAGTTCTTC
TRBJ2-2 TRBV6-5 NA NA CASSYILTGELFF TGTGCCAGCAGTTACATCTTGACCGGGGAGCTGTTTTTT
TRBJ2-5 TRBV14 NA once CASSQDRLAGETQYF TGTGCCAGCAGCCAAGATCGGCTAGCCGGCGAGACCCAGTACTTC
TRBJ1-1 TRBV5-4 TRBD1 NA CASSSRQGFTEAFF TGTGCCAGCAGCTCGAGACAGGGGTTCACTGAAGCTTTCTTT
TRBJ2-1 TRBV28 NA NA CASRDAGTFYNEQFF TGTGCCAGCAGGGATGCCGGGACTTTCTACAATGAGCAGTTCTTC
TRBJ2-1 TRBV4-1 NA NA CASSQDGGVTYDEQFF TGCGCCAGCAGCCAAGATGGAGGAGTAACTTACGATGAGCAGTTCTTC
TRBJ2-1 TRBV20-1 NA NA CSARSGSFRFF TGCAGTGCTAGATCTGGCTCCTTTCGGTTCTTC
TRBJ2-5 TRBV10-3 TRBD2 NA CASSGLAGVVETQYF TGTGCCAGCTCAGGACTAGCGGGAGTGGTAGAGACCCAGTACTTC
TRBJ2-7 TRBV6-1 NA NA CASSERLGQYF TGTGCCAGCAGTGAAAGGTTGGGGCAGTACTTC
TRBJ1-5 TRBV7-2 TRBD1 few CASSLGQGAKQPQHF TGTGCCAGCAGCTTAGGACAGGGGGCGAAACAGCCCCAGCATTTT
TRBJ1-4 TRBV7-9 TRBD1 NA CASSPQGGTNEKLFF TGTGCCAGCAGTCCTCAGGGGGGGACTAATGAAAAACTGTTTTTT
TRBJ1-5 TRBV2 NA NA CASRAGVSNQPQHF TGTGCCAGTCGGGCAGGGGTTTCCAATCAGCCCCAGCATTTT
TRBJ2-1 TRBV30 NA NA CAWKGGVNNEQFF TGTGCCTGGAAGGGTGGGGTAAACAATGAGCAGTTCTTC
TRBJ2-5 TRBV6-6 NA NA CASSYLRETQYF TGTGCCAGCAGTTACTTGCGAGAGACCCAGTACTTC
TRBJ1-2 TRBV4-1 NA NA CASSQDLARAYGYTF TGCGCCAGCAGCCAAGATCTCGCCAGGGCCTATGGCTACACCTTC
TRBJ2-5 TRBV7-6 TRBD2 few CASSRGLAGAGQETQYF TGTGCCAGCAGCCGAGGACTAGCGGGAGCTGGGCAAGAGACCCAGTACTTC
TRBJ2-7 TRBV25-1 NA NA CASSLGHEQYF TGTGCCAGCAGTCTGGGCCACGAGCAGTACTTC
TRBJ1-2 TRBV9 TRBD1 NA CASSKTGGENYGYTF TGTGCCAGCAGTAAGACAGGGGGCGAAAACTATGGCTACACCTTC
TRBJ2-3 TRBV20-1 NA NA CSATQGDTQYF TGCAGTGCCACCCAGGGGGATACGCAGTATTTT
TRBJ1-6 TRBV4-2 TRBD1 few CASSQQEGQEYSPLHF TGTGCCAGCAGCCAACAAGAGGGACAGGAGTATTCACCCCTCCACTTT
TRBJ2-5 TRBV4-2 TRBD2 NA CASSRNLGTSVEQYF TGTGCCAGCAGCCGCAATCTAGGGACTAGCGTGGAGCAGTACTTC
TRBJ2-7 TRBV2 TRBD1 NA CASSEDRAPYEQYF TGTGCCAGCAGTGAGGACAGGGCCCCCTACGAGCAGTACTTC